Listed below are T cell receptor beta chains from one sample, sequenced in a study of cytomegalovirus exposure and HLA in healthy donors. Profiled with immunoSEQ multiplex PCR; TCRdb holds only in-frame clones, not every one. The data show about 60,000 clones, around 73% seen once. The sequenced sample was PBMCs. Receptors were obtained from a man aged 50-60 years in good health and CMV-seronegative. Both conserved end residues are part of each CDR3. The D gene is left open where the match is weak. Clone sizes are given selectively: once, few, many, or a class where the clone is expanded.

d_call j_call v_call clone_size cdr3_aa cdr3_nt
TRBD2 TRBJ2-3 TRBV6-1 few CASSELAGDTDTQYF TGTGCCAGCAGTGAGTTAGCGGGAGACACAGATACGCAGTATTTT
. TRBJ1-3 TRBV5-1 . CASSSGAGGNSGNTIYF TGCGCCAGCAGCTCGGGGGCCGGGGGGAACTCTGGAAACACCATATATTTT
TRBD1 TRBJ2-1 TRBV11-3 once CASSFTPGTVSYNEQFF TGTGCCAGCAGCTTTACACCCGGGACAGTTAGCTACAATGAGCAGTTCTTC
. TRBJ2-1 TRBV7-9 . CASSSPLSGAYNEQFF TGTGCCAGCAGCTCCCCTCTGTCAGGCGCCTACAATGAGCAGTTCTTC
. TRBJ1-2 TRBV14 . CASSESRQGFGYGYTF TGTGCCAGCAGCGAATCGAGGCAGGGATTCGGCTATGGCTACACCTTC
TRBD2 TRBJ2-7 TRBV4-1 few CASSQDRGRETVYEQYF TGCGCCAGCAGCCAAGATCGGGGGAGGGAGACTGTTTACGAGCAGTACTTC
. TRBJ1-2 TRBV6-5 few CASSYQDSGVGYTF TGTGCCAGCAGTTACCAGGACAGCGGCGTTGGCTACACCTTC
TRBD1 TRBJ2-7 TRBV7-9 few CASNPTGTSYEQYF TGTGCCAGCAACCCGACAGGGACCTCCTACGAGCAGTACTTC
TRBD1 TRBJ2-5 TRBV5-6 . CASSGWDRSQETQYF TGTGCCAGCAGCGGTTGGGACAGAAGCCAAGAGACCCAGTACTTC
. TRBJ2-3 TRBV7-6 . CASSLAKRGLTTDTQYF TGTGCCAGCAGCTTAGCTAAGCGTGGACTCACGACAGATACGCAGTATTTT
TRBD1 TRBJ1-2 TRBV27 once CASSRGQGANYGYTF TGTGCCAGCAGCCGAGGACAGGGGGCTAACTATGGCTACACCTTC
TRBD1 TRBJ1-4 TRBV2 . CASSRDRLEKLFF TGTGCCAGCAGTAGGGACAGGTTGGAAAAACTGTTTTTT
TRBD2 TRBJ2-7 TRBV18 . CASSPGGGAYEQYF TGTGCCAGCTCACCAGGCGGGGGGGCCTACGAGCAGTACTTC
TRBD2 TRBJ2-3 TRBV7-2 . CASNSQGGTSGTRTDTQYF TGTGCCAGCAACTCCCAAGGGGGGACTAGCGGGACTCGCACAGATACGCAGTATTTT
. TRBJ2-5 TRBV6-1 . CASSEGAVSTQYF TGTGCCAGCAGTGAAGGGGCCGTTTCGACCCAGTACTTC
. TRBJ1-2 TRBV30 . CAWIPWTDHPYGYTF TGTGCCTGGATACCTTGGACAGACCACCCCTATGGCTACACCTTC
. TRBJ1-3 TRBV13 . CASTDRMGRNSGNTIYF TGTGCCAGCACCGATCGTATGGGGCGGAACTCTGGAAACACCATATATTTT
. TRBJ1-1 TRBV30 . CAGQMNTEAFF TGTGCCGGACAGATGAACACTGAAGCTTTCTTT
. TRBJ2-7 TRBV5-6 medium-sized CASSLGGARDEQYF TGTGCCAGCAGCTTAGGAGGTGCTAGAGACGAGCAGTACTTC
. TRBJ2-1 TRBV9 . CASSWQGANNEQFF TGTGCCAGCAGCTGGCAGGGTGCTAACAATGAGCAGTTCTTC
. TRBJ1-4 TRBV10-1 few CASSEQKSNEKLFF TGCGCCAGCAGTGAACAAAAGTCTAATGAAAAACTGTTTTTT
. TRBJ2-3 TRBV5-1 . CASSLGPPKLTDTQYF TGCGCCAGCAGCTTGGGGCCCCCGAAGTTAACAGATACGCAGTATTTT
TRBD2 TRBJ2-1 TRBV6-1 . CASSGTPGGSGGYNEQFF TGTGCCAGCAGTGGGACCCCGGGGGGTAGCGGGGGATACAATGAGCAGTTCTTC
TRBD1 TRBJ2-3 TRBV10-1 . CASAQDRGSADTQYF TGCGCCTCAGCCCAGGACAGGGGTTCGGCAGATACGCAGTATTTT
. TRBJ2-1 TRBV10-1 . CASSAGGDEQFF TGCGCCAGCAGCGCCGGGGGAGATGAGCAGTTCTTC
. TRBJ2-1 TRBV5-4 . CASSLPLYNEQFF TGTGCCAGCAGCTTACCACTCTACAATGAGCAGTTCTTC
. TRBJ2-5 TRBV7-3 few CASSFSGAAQETQYF TGTGCCAGCAGCTTCTCTGGGGCAGCCCAAGAGACCCAGTACTTC
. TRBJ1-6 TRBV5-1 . CASSEVGGGSPLHF TGCGCCAGCAGCGAGGTAGGAGGAGGATCACCCCTCCACTTT
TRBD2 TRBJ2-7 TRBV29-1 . CSVASGGYEQYF TGCAGCGTTGCTAGCGGGGGGTACGAGCAGTACTTC
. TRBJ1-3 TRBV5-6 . CASSYGHSGNTIYF TGTGCCAGCAGCTATGGACATTCTGGAAACACCATATATTTT
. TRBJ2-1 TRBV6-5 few CASSYSTGEEFF TGTGCCAGCAGTTACTCCACAGGGGAGGAGTTCTTC
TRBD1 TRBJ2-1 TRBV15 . CAARDSKTYNEQFF TGTGCCGCTAGGGACAGCAAGACCTACAATGAGCAGTTCTTC
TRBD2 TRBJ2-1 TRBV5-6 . CASSFAALAGDEQFF TGTGCCAGCAGCTTCGCCGCACTAGCGGGGGATGAGCAGTTCTTC
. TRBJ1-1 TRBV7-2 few CASSSGWHTEAFF TGTGCCAGCAGCTCCGGGTGGCACACTGAAGCTTTCTTT
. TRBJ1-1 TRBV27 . CASSFGEATEAFF TGTGCCAGCAGTTTTGGGGAGGCCACTGAAGCTTTCTTT
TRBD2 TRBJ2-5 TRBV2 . CASSVSRGGRGVQETQYF TGTGCCAGCAGTGTCTCACGGGGGGGCCGAGGGGTCCAAGAGACCCAGTACTTC
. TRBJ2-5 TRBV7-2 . CASSLGGGRQETQYF TGTGCCAGCAGCTTAGGGGGGGGCCGACAAGAGACCCAGTACTTC
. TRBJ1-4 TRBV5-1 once CASSLGSATLEKLFF TGCGCCAGCAGCTTGGGCAGCGCGACCCTTGAAAAACTGTTTTTT
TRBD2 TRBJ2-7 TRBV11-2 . CASTSGAGLEQYF TGTGCCAGCACGAGCGGGGCAGGGCTCGAGCAGTACTTC
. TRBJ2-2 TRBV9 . CASSVEGEPTGELFF TGTGCCAGCAGCGTAGAGGGGGAACCCACCGGGGAGCTGTTTTTT
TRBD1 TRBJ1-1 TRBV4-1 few CASSRTTGGGATEAFF TGCGCCAGCAGCCGTACTACAGGGGGGGGTGCCACTGAAGCTTTCTTT